A selection of T cell receptor beta chains follows, all from one sample in a study of cytomegalovirus exposure and HLA in healthy donors. The assay was immunoSEQ multiplex PCR, and TCRdb's table has in-frame clones only and misses some. The sample has more than 85,000 clones, roughly two thirds seen once. Sequencing input: PBMCs. Source of these receptors: a female donor in good health and CMV-seronegative. Each CDR3 is given with its conserved first and last residue.

cdr3_aa: CASRGASVKVTGELFF
v_call: TRBV27
j_call: TRBJ2-2

cdr3_aa: CASSSRPRTAETQYF
v_call: TRBV7-6
j_call: TRBJ2-5

cdr3_aa: CASSLKSTGRYQPQHF
v_call: TRBV28
j_call: TRBJ1-5

cdr3_aa: CASSDGTKNTGELFF
v_call: TRBV9
j_call: TRBJ2-2

cdr3_aa: CASSLGPNRMNTEAFF
v_call: TRBV7-9
j_call: TRBJ1-1

cdr3_aa: CASSFRDVGRGDNEQFF
v_call: TRBV9
j_call: TRBJ2-1

cdr3_aa: CASNKSWGVYMNTEAFF
v_call: TRBV28
j_call: TRBJ1-1

cdr3_aa: CASSSGTSGSGETQYF
v_call: TRBV5-1
j_call: TRBJ2-5

cdr3_aa: CASSQERRTGAISYEQYF
v_call: TRBV4-1
j_call: TRBJ2-7

cdr3_aa: CASSLGGADNSPLHF
v_call: TRBV28
j_call: TRBJ1-6

cdr3_aa: CASSLYSGGAGEQYF
v_call: TRBV7-2
j_call: TRBJ2-7

cdr3_aa: CASSDSPDRVFNEQFF
v_call: TRBV9
j_call: TRBJ2-1

cdr3_aa: CASTKGTALSEAFF
v_call: TRBV6-5
j_call: TRBJ1-1

cdr3_aa: CASSYSTPSGSYEQYF
v_call: TRBV6-6
j_call: TRBJ2-7

cdr3_aa: CATSRDIAGGPYNEQFF
v_call: TRBV15
j_call: TRBJ2-1